These T cell receptor beta chains were read from a single sample in a study of control samples from healthy donors and cancer patients. The repertoire was sequenced with immunoSEQ multiplex PCR; TCRdb's copy has only in-frame clones and lacks some. The table includes over 150,000 clones, around 87% detected once. What was sequenced was blood. The receptors were gathered from a woman aged 45-60 years in good health. Each CDR3 is given with its conserved first and last residue. D genes are given only for firm matches. Clone sizes are given selectively: once, few, many, or a class where the clone is expanded.

CDR3,DNA,J,V,size,D
CASSPKLREGGGQYF,TGTGCCAGCAGCCCTAAGCTAAGGGAGGGAGGAGGGCAGTACTTC,TRBJ2-7,TRBV7-9,NA,TRBD2
CASSLGTGDSPLHF,TGTGCCAGCAGTCTCGGGACAGGGGATTCACCCCTCCACTTT,TRBJ1-6,TRBV27,NA,TRBD1
CASIGQYGSPLHF,TGTGCCAGCATAGGACAATACGGTTCACCCCTCCACTTT,TRBJ1-6,TRBV6-5,NA,NA
CASRSEDILTDTQYF,TGTGCCAGCAGGTCCGAGGACATTCTCACAGATACGCAGTATTTT,TRBJ2-3,TRBV7-6,NA,NA
CASSLLTDRGGEAFF,TGTGCCAGCAGCTTATTGACTGACAGGGGGGGTGAAGCTTTCTTT,TRBJ1-1,TRBV7-2,NA,TRBD1
CASSPRTSGGYEQYF,TGCGCCAGCAGCCCTCGGACTAGCGGGGGCTACGAGCAGTACTTC,TRBJ2-7,TRBV5-1,NA,TRBD2
CASSQERGGCGTDTQYF,TGTGCCAGCAGCCAAGAGCGAGGGGGGTGCGGCACAGATACGCAGTATTTT,TRBJ2-3,TRBV3-1/TRBV3-2,NA,NA
CASSLATSGTDTQYF,TGCGCCAGCAGCTTGGCCACGTCCGGCACAGATACGCAGTATTTT,TRBJ2-3,TRBV5-1,NA,NA
CASSLGAGVNEKLFF,TGTGCCAGCAGCTTAGGAGCAGGGGTTAATGAAAAACTGTTTTTT,TRBJ1-4,TRBV7-3,NA,NA
CASSIDRDRNMNTEAFF,TGTGCCAGTAGTATAGACCGGGACAGGAACATGAACACTGAAGCTTTCTTT,TRBJ1-1,TRBV19,NA,TRBD1
CASRKGQGTGNTIYF,TGTGCCAGCAGAAAGGGACAGGGTACTGGAAACACCATATATTTT,TRBJ1-3,TRBV11-3,once,TRBD1
CASSRTGAGNQPQHF,TGTGCCAGCAGCCGGACAGGGGCCGGCAATCAGCCCCAGCATTTT,TRBJ1-5,TRBV27,many,TRBD1
CASSSRAKYNSPLHF,TGTGCCAGCAGCAGCAGGGCCAAGTATAATTCACCCCTCCACTTT,TRBJ1-6,TRBV9,once,NA
CSVAGQFDQPQHF,TGCAGCGTTGCGGGACAGTTCGATCAGCCCCAGCATTTT,TRBJ1-5,TRBV29-1,NA,TRBD1
CASSPGTGGTEAFF,TGTGCCAGCTCACCAGGGACAGGGGGAACTGAAGCTTTCTTT,TRBJ1-1,TRBV18,NA,TRBD1
CASGTSGRRDTQYF,TGTGCCAGCGGGACTAGCGGGAGGAGAGATACGCAGTATTTT,TRBJ2-3,TRBV9,NA,TRBD2
CASSLDSQGTIYF,TGCGCCAGCAGCCTGGACAGCCAGGGCACCATATATTTT,TRBJ1-3,TRBV5-1,NA,NA
CASSALAGGGGNEQFF,TGTGCCAGCAGTGCCCTAGCGGGAGGGGGGGGGAATGAGCAGTTCTTC,TRBJ2-1,TRBV6-1,NA,TRBD2
CASRGIAGGPSSYEQYF,TGTGCCAGCAGAGGTATAGCGGGCGGACCTAGCTCCTACGAGCAGTACTTC,TRBJ2-7,TRBV28,NA,TRBD2
CAISEFRTYQETQYF,TGTGCCATCAGTGAGTTTCGGACGTACCAAGAGACCCAGTACTTC,TRBJ2-5,TRBV10-3,once,NA
CASSWRGGKIYEQYF,TGTGCCAGCAGCTGGAGGGGCGGGAAGATCTACGAGCAGTACTTC,TRBJ2-7,TRBV5-4,NA,NA
CASSLPNANTGELFF,TGTGCCAGCAGCTTACCCAACGCGAACACCGGGGAGCTGTTTTTT,TRBJ2-2,TRBV7-9,NA,NA